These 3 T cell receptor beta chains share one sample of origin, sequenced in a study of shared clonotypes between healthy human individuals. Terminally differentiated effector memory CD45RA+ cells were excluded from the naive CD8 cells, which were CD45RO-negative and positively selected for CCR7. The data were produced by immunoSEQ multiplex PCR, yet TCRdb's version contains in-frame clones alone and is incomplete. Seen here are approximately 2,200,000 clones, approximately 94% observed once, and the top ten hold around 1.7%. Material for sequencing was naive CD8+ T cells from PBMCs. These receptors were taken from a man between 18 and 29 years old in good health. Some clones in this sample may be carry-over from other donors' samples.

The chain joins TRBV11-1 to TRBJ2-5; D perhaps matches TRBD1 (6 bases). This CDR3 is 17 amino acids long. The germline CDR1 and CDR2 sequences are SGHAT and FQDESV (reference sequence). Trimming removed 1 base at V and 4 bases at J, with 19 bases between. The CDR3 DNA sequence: TGTGCCAGCAGCTTAGAGGGGGTCAGGCCCCTCAGAGAGACCCAGTACTTC. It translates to CASSLEGVRPLRETQYF.

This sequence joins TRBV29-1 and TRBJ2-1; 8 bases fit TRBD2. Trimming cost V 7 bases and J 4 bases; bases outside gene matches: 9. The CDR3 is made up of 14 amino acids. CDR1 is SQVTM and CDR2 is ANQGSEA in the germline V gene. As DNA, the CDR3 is TGCAGCGCCGGAGCGGGGGTGGGGTACAATGAGCAGTTCTTC. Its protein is CSAGAGVGYNEQFF.

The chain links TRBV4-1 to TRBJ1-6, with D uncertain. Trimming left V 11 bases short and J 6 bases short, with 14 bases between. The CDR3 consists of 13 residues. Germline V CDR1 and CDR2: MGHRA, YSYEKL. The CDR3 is CAAGRVPNSPLHF. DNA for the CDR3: TGCGCCGCTGGCCGGGTGCCTAATTCACCCCTCCACTTT.